Presented here are 27 T cell receptor beta chains from one specimen sequenced in a study of blood T cells in healthy people across ages (dated by TCRdb to between 2014 and 2016). The library came from 5' RACE. The listed sequencing device is Illumina HiSeq 2500. The second PCR ran for roughly 6 to 11 cycles and used a J-beta primer mix along with a sample-barcoded 5' primer. The raw public reads went through TCRdb reprocessing: fastp at Q25, MiXCR clone calling, in-frame beta chains kept. Every CDR3 protein is listed once, alongside the most common genes and DNA of its rows. The sample yields 750,000 to 950,000 distinct CDR3 sequences; 50% to 65% were counted once. Approximately 41% of the sample comes from the top ten. Specimen: blood. These TCRs come from a man at least 80 years old in good health.

In its sample, this clonotype was seen a few times. The chain links TRBV29-1 to TRBJ1-1; TRBD1 agrees at 7 bases. V shed 7 bases and J 4 bases; nucleotides not matched to a gene: 9. The CDR3 has 13 amino acids. Germline V lookup: CDR1 SQVTM, CDR2 ANQGSEA. CDR3 residues: CSGSQGPGTEAFF. Here the CDR3 DNA reads TGCAGCGGATCACAGGGGCCGGGCACTGAAGCTTTCTTT.

The chain recombines TRBV30 with TRBJ2-7; D may be TRBD1 (6 bases). Germline CDR1 is GTSNPN and CDR2 is SVGIG (reference sequence). Trimming stripped 5 bases from V and 4 bases from J, with 12 bases between. This CDR3 is built from 12 residues. The CDR3 reads CAWGQGSYEQYF. The CDR3 DNA follows: TGTGCCTGGGGTCAGGGGTCTTACGAGCAGTACTTC. Full variable domain (outside the CDR3, taken from reference TRBV30 and TRBJ2-7): SQTIHQWPATLVQPVGSPLSLECTVEGTSNPNLYWYRQAAGRGLQLLFYSVGIGQISSEVPQNLSASRPQDRQFILSSKKLLLSDSGFYLCAWGQGSYEQYFGPGTRLTVT.

This chain connects TRBV28 to TRBJ2-3; D might be TRBD2 (5 bases). In germline, CDR1 is MDHEN, CDR2 SYDVKM. The CDR3 has 14 amino acids. V lost 7 bases, J lost 6 bases, and 17 bases lay in between. For the CDR3, the DNA is TGTGCCAGCACCGGTAGTGAGGGTTCGGATACGCAGTATTTT. Protein product: CASTGSEGSDTQYF.

This chain joins TRBV20-1 and TRBJ2-7; unclear D gene. V lost 8 bases to trimming and J lost 0 bases, with 20 bases between them. Germline CDR1 and CDR2: DFQATT and SNEGSKA (reference sequence). The CDR3 consists of 15 residues. In DNA, the CDR3 is TGCAGTTCCGCTCGTTTTGGCTCCCGCTCCTACGAGCAGTACTTC. Amino acid sequence: CSSARFGSRSYEQYF.

A note on this clonotype: The germline gene is not matched at one end of the junction; a read error may be the cause. The gene calls are TRBV12-3 or TRBV12-4 and TRBJ2-3; 7 bases align to TRBD2. CDR3 length: 15 amino acids. The CDR3 loop is CASSLRAGTTDAQYF. DNA for the CDR3: TGTGCCAGCAGTTTACGGGCGGGGACTACAGATGCGCAGTATTTT.

The chain recombines TRBV20-1 with TRBJ2-1; D not certain. V shed 4 bases and J shed 3 bases, with 1 base lying between them. Germline-derived CDR1 and CDR2 are DFQATT and SNEGSKA (reference sequence). There are 10 residues in the CDR3. CDR3 region: CSAIYNEQFF. In DNA form, the CDR3 reads TGCAGTGCTATCTACAATGAGCAGTTCTTC.

This clonotype has at least ten counts. This rearrangement joins TRBV20-1 to TRBJ2-4; the D gene is possibly TRBD1 (5 bases). The CDR3 extends over 17 amino acids. Trimming took off 0 bases at V and 0 bases at J, with 15 bases between the two ends. CDR1 DFQATT and CDR2 SNEGSKA come from the germline V gene (reference sequence). The CDR3 loop reads CSARDRNFGQAKNIQYF. The CDR3 bases are TGCAGTGCTAGAGACAGAAACTTCGGACAAGCCAAAAACATTCAGTACTTC.

This clonotype has more than one count but fewer than ten. V gene TRBV6-1 combines with J gene TRBJ1-4; unclear D gene. This CDR3 spans 14 amino acids. Between the trimmed V and J ends, which lost 3 bases and 5 bases, there was a span of 10 bases. The germline CDR1 and CDR2 sequences are MNHNS and SASEGT. Here the CDR3 DNA reads TGTGCCAGCAGTGATGGACGGTCGAATGAAAAACTGTTTTTT. Protein: CASSDGRSNEKLFF.

The chain couples TRBV28 to TRBJ2-7; the match to TRBD1 covers 7 bases. Per germline, CDR1 MDHEN and CDR2 SYDVKM. This CDR3 is built from 14 residues. V was clipped by 7 bases and J by 2 bases; unmatched bases: 8. The CDR3: CASTYRGVTYEQYF. CDR3 DNA: TGTGCCAGCACATACAGGGGCGTTACCTACGAGCAGTACTTC.

V gene TRBV3-1 combines with J gene TRBJ2-3; D might be TRBD2 (6 bases). The V end was cut by 4 bases, the J end by 5 bases, with 13 bases between. Germline assignment: CDR1 LGHDT and CDR2 YNNKEL (reference sequence). This CDR3 spans 14 amino acids. The CDR3 DNA follows: TGTGCCAGCAGCCTCCAACGGCGGGGAGATACGCAGTATTTT. Translated: CASSLQRRGDTQYF.

The chain joins TRBV29-1 to TRBJ2-7; 8 bases fit TRBD2. With 4 bases clipped from V and 2 bases from J, the junction kept 4 bases outside the gene matches. The CDR3 has 13 residues. CDR1 is SQVTM and CDR2 is ANQGSEA in the germline V gene. This chain's CDR3 is CSVGPGGAYEQYF. The DNA of the CDR3 is TGCAGCGTTGGGCCGGGAGGGGCCTACGAGCAGTACTTC.

This clonotype was observed a handful of times. V usage is TRBV7-3 and J usage is TRBJ2-4; no reliable D call. Germline assignment: CDR1 SGHTA and CDR2 FQGTGA. V dropped 5 bases and J dropped 13 bases, with 9 bases sitting between them. The length of the CDR3 is 10 residues. The CDR3 DNA sequence: TGTGCCAGCAGCCGAAACGGGCAGTACTTC. It is translated as CASSRNGQYF.

This chain links TRBV20-1 with TRBJ2-3; 9 bases are shared with TRBD2. Trimming took 1 base from V and 1 from J; bases not matched to a gene: 3. Germline CDR1 is DFQATT and CDR2 is SNEGSKA (reference sequence). CDR3 length: 15 amino acids. Here the CDR3 reads CSARGAGGRTDTQYF. The DNA for the CDR3 is TGCAGTGCTAGAGGGGCGGGAGGGCGCACAGATACGCAGTATTTT.

J is TRBJ1-5 and V is TRBV2; no clear D. CDR3 length equals 13 residues. The V gene lost 3 bases and the J gene lost 5 bases, with 8 bases spanning the gap. Looked up from germline, CDR1 is SNHLY and CDR2 is FYNNEI. The CDR3 DNA is TGTGCCAGCAGTGATCGAGTCTATCAGCCCCAGCATTTT. This sequence encodes CASSDRVYQPQHF.

The rearrangement uses TRBV28 and TRBJ2-2; perhaps TRBD1 as D (6 bases). CDR3 length: 15 residues. Trimming took 2 bases from V and 7 from J, leaving 14 bases between them. Germline CDR1 reads MDHEN; CDR2 reads SYDVKM. This CDR3 is CASSLRSGAVGELFF. The CDR3 DNA is TGTGCCAGCAGTTTAAGGTCAGGGGCGGTCGGGGAGCTGTTTTTT.

The chain has TRBV5-1 and TRBJ2-2, with a tentative D call TRBD1 (7 bases). V shed 4 bases and J shed 5 bases, with 12 bases lying between them. Germline V gene data show CDR1 as SGHRS and CDR2 as YFSETQ. The CDR3 sequence is 14 residues long. The CDR3: CASSGGTETGELFF. CDR3 sequence (DNA): TGCGCCAGCAGCGGCGGGACAGAGACCGGGGAGCTGTTTTTT.

The rearrangement uses TRBV24-1 and TRBJ2-5; 8 bases align to TRBD1. The CDR3 is made up of 15 amino acids. J lost 3 bases, V lost 3 bases, and 5 bases had no gene match. Per the germline V gene, CDR1 is KGHDR and CDR2 is SFDVKD. The CDR3 spells CATSDRGQGKETQYF. In DNA form, the CDR3 reads TGTGCCACCAGTGATCGTGGACAGGGAAAAGAGACCCAGTACTTC.

The rearrangement uses TRBV12-3 or TRBV12-4 and TRBJ1-6; tentative D call: TRBD1 (6 bases). The CDR3 covers 13 residues. Trimming pared 7 bases from V and 9 bases from J, leaving 13 bases between. CDR3 amino acids: CASKWGQGSPLHF. CDR3 DNA: TGTGCCAGCAAATGGGGGCAGGGTTCACCCCTCCACTTT.

This clonotype came up once. The gene calls are TRBV3-1 and TRBJ2-3, with D maybe TRBD2 (5 bases). The germline V gene has CDR1 LGHDT and CDR2 YNNKEL (reference sequence). V was shortened by 0 bases and J by 14 bases, with 15 bases between the two germline ends. This CDR3 is built from 13 residues. The DNA of the CDR3 is TGTGCCAGCAGCCAAGAGTCTGGGAGATACGCGTATTTT. Protein product: CASSQESGRYAYF.

The sample holds a few counts of this clonotype. The chain combines TRBV6-6 with TRBJ2-7; TRBD2 agrees at 7 bases. J was trimmed by 3 bases and V by 5 bases; bases with no gene match: 4. The CDR3 length is 13 residues. Germline V gene data show CDR1 as MNHNY and CDR2 as SVGAGI (reference sequence). Written as DNA, the CDR3 is TGTGCCAGCAGTACGACTAGCTTCTACGAGCAGTACTTC. Protein sequence: CASSTTSFYEQYF.

The rearrangement links TRBV2 to TRBJ2-1; 8 positions match TRBD2. This CDR3 has 14 residues. V lost 6 bases to trimming and J lost 3 bases; unmatched junction nucleotides: 4. Per the germline V gene, CDR1 is SNHLY and CDR2 is FYNNEI. For the CDR3, the DNA is TGTGCCAGCAGGGGACTAGGGATCTACAATGAGCAGTTCTTC. Translated: CASRGLGIYNEQFF.

The rearrangement joins TRBV30 to TRBJ2-1; D possibly corresponds to TRBD2 (5 bases). Germline V gene data show CDR1 as GTSNPN and CDR2 as SVGIG (reference sequence). Trimming removed 1 base at V and 6 bases at J, with 19 bases between. This CDR3 region has 16 residues. CDR3 bases: TGTGCCTGGAGTGCCCTCCCTAGGCGAGGACTCAATGAGCAGTTCTTC. This gives the protein CAWSALPRRGLNEQFF.

As to this clonotype: A read error is possible here, since a much larger clone lies one base away. This chain links TRBV6-5 with TRBJ1-4; perhaps TRBD1 as D (6 bases). There are 15 residues in the CDR3. Germline values: CDR1 MNHEY, CDR2 SVGAGI. CDR3 protein: CAGSYATGVEEKLFF. CDR3 in DNA: TGTGCCGGCAGTTACGCGACAGGAGTAGAGGAAAAACTGTTTTTT.

V usage is TRBV18 and J usage is TRBJ1-2, with no clear D. The V gene's germline CDR1 is KGHSH and CDR2 LQKENI. Trimming removed 2 bases from V and 6 bases from J, with 7 bases in between. The CDR3 has 12 residues. The CDR3 is CASSPEIHGYTF. CDR3 nucleotides: TGTGCCAGCTCACCAGAGATACATGGCTACACCTTC.

This clonotype has just one count. The chain has TRBV12-3 or TRBV12-4 and TRBJ2-2; 8 bases line up with TRBD2. J gave up 4 bases and V 5 bases, and 6 bases lay outside the gene matches. This CDR3 region has 15 residues. CDR3 residues: CASSPSGRTTGELFF. CDR3 in DNA: TGTGCCAGCAGTCCCAGCGGGAGAACCACCGGGGAGCTGTTTTTT.

The chain carries TRBV25-1 and TRBJ2-7, with TRBD1 matching 8 bases. Germline CDR1 is MGHDK and CDR2 is SYGVNS. This CDR3 contains 14 residues. The V segment lost 6 bases and the J segment 3 bases; nucleotides outside the gene matches: 7. The CDR3 bases are TGTGCCAGCAGCCGACAGGGGCAAAGCTACGAGCAGTACTTC. It yields the protein CASSRQGQSYEQYF.

V is TRBV20-1 and J is TRBJ2-7, with 11 bases lining up with TRBD2. In germline, CDR1 is DFQATT, CDR2 SNEGSKA (reference sequence). The CDR3 spans 14 residues. Losses at the gene ends were 6 bases for V and 7 bases for J; bases not matched to a gene: 11. As DNA, the CDR3 is TGCAGTGCCGGAGTGGGGCTAGCGGGAGGAGAGCAGTACTTC. Translating gives CSAGVGLAGGEQYF.